This T cell receptor beta chain appears in the sequencing data of a study of blood T cell repertoires in COVID-19. Study in general: COVID-19 samples from acute and convalescent phases originated in the United States, Italy and Spain. PBMCs, B-cell-depleted T cells, or T cells provided the cDNA or gDNA that made up the material.

Original handling: The authors estimated nucleated cell counts from reference gene primer amplification. Method: immunoSEQ multiplex PCR; TCRdb's copy keeps in-frame clones and lacks some. D and trimming were read from the DNA, whereas the V and J calls and clone size are those reported in that table. This table has about 270,000 clones, roughly 84% appearing once. This CDR3 is 13 amino acids long. V lost 9 bases to trimming and J lost 3 bases; unmatched junction nucleotides: 3. Per the germline V gene, CDR1 is SGHVS and CDR2 is FQNEAQ. In its sample, this clone was seen once. The rearrangement links TRBV7-8 to TRBJ2-2, with 8 positions matching TRBD1. The sample was peripheral blood. The source is a woman aged 18 to 35 with acute or convalescent COVID-19. CDR3 nucleotide sequence: TGTGCCAGTACGACAGGGGACACCGGGGAGCTGTTTTTT. Its protein is CASTTGDTGELFF.